This T cell receptor beta chain was documented in a study of shared clonotypes between healthy human individuals. Study conclusions and caveats: Rarefaction gave evidence that sorted-subset sequencing remained incomplete despite large depth. Clonotypes shared by all four donors outscored non-shared clonotypes in generation probability.

V lost 5 bases and J 3 bases, leaving 11 bases between the germline ends. The CDR3 runs to 15 residues. The germline CDR1 and CDR2 sequences are MNHEY and SMNVEV (reference sequence). Regarding this clone: Its antigen remains unidentified.

Clones were sequenced by immunoSEQ multiplex PCR, and TCRdb holds only the in-frame ones, with some missing. The sample carries 2 million to 3 million clones, about 92% recorded once. The TCR comes from a man younger than 35 in good health. The sample comprised naive CD4+ T cells sorted from blood. As for subset: CD45RA+ positively selected. The chain combines TRBV27 with TRBJ1-6; unclear D gene. DNA for the CDR3: TGTGCCAGCAGTAGGCTGGGAGTCTATAATTCACCCCTCCACTTT. This encodes CASSRLGVYNSPLHF.